Each of the 21 T cell receptor beta chains below was sequenced from the same sample in a study of T cells after yellow fever vaccination. One entry per CDR3 protein results from TCRdb running MiXCR on the 5' RACE reads. The sample lists 250,000 to 350,000 distinct CDR3 sequences, around 8.6% occurring once. The source was CD4+ T cells sorted from PBMCs, collected 5 days after the yellow fever booster vaccination. Receptor source: a man in his late teens or twenties who received the YFV17D yellow fever vaccine.

The count of this clonotype is one. This chain joins TRBV20-1 and TRBJ2-2; 7 bases are a match to TRBD1. The CDR3 sequence is 16 residues long. Trimming at V came to 3 bases and at J to 5 bases, leaving 12 bases not matched to a gene. Germline CDR1 and CDR2: DFQATT and SNEGSKA (reference sequence). In DNA, the CDR3 is TGCAGTGCTAGCAAACCACAGGGGACGAGTACCGGGGAGCTGTTTTTT. Translating it yields CSASKPQGTSTGELFF.

The J gene is TRBJ2-7, the V gene TRBV12-3 or TRBV12-4, with 7 bases matching TRBD1. This CDR3 has 14 amino acids. V dropped 6 bases and J dropped 3; count of bases not matched to a gene: 8. CDR3 in amino acids: CASSRQGDRYEQYF. The DNA for the CDR3 is TGTGCCAGCAGCCGACAGGGCGACCGCTACGAGCAGTACTTC.

This clonotype was picked up a small number of times. V gene TRBV7-9 combines with J gene TRBJ2-2; possible D gene TRBD1, 6 bases. V was shortened by 5 bases and J by 2 bases, with 12 bases between the two germline ends. The CDR3 covers 15 residues. In germline, CDR1 is SEHNR, CDR2 FQNEAQ (reference sequence). The CDR3 reads CASSRGGYNTGELFF. DNA of the CDR3: TGTGCCAGCAGCCGAGGGGGATACAACACCGGGGAGCTGTTTTTT.

This clonotype was observed a handful of times. The chain combines TRBV6-2 or TRBV6-3 with TRBJ2-7, with 11 bases fitting TRBD2. V shed 6 bases and J 2 bases; nucleotides not matched to a gene: 9. This CDR3 spans 16 amino acids. From germline, CDR1 is MNHEY and CDR2 SVGEGT. The CDR3 protein is CASRDASSGRTYEQYF. The CDR3 nucleotides are TGTGCCAGCAGAGACGCATCTAGCGGGAGGACCTACGAGCAGTACTTC.

This clonotype was recorded a few times. The chain has TRBV5-1 and TRBJ2-3; no reliable D call. The CDR3 has 15 amino acids. From germline, CDR1 is SGHRS and CDR2 YFSETQ. V was pared by 0 bases and J by 3 bases, with 11 bases between. Here the CDR3 reads CASSLVGVSTDTQYF. The CDR3 nucleotides read TGCGCCAGCAGCTTGGTGGGCGTGTCAACAGATACGCAGTATTTT.

This sequence joins TRBV30 and TRBJ1-2; possibly TRBD1 for D (5 bases). CDR3 length: 14 amino acids. The germline gives CDR1 GTSNPN, CDR2 SVGIG (reference sequence). Trimming cost V 0 bases and J 0 bases, with 8 bases left between them. CDR3 in amino acids: CAWSVQAANYGYTF. The DNA for the CDR3 is TGTGCCTGGAGTGTACAGGCAGCTAACTATGGCTACACCTTC.

The V call is TRBV15, the J call TRBJ2-3; tentatively, D is TRBD2 (5 bases). V was pared by 1 base and J by 2 bases, with 13 bases between. CDR3 size: 16 residues. Germline V gene data show CDR1 as LNHNV and CDR2 as YYDKDF (reference sequence). The CDR3 spells CATSRGREHFTDTQYF. CDR3 sequence (DNA): TGTGCCACCAGCAGAGGCCGGGAACACTTCACAGATACGCAGTATTTT.

There are a few counts of this clonotype. V is TRBV9 and J is TRBJ2-3; 10 bases are a match to TRBD2. Germline CDR1 reads SGDLS; CDR2 reads YYNGEE. V shed 6 bases, J shed 0 bases, and the junction held 4 bases outside the gene matches. This CDR3 has 15 amino acids. The CDR3 spells CASNIAGGSTDTQYF. The CDR3 region has the DNA TGTGCCAGCAATATAGCGGGGGGTAGCACAGATACGCAGTATTTT. Full variable domain (remainder filled in from reference TRBV9 and TRBJ2-3): DSGVTQTPKHLITATGQRVTLRCSPRSGDLSVYWYQQSLDQGLQFLIQYYNGEERAKGNILERFSAQQFPDLHSELNLSSLELGDSALYFCASNIAGGSTDTQYFGPGTRLTVL.

The table lists this clonotype with many counts. The genes are TRBV6-5 and TRBJ2-2, with unresolved D. Trimming pared 6 bases from V and 1 base from J, leaving 15 bases between. CDR1 MNHEY and CDR2 SVGAGI come from the germline V gene. This CDR3 region has 16 residues. The CDR3 spells CASRKNRQLNTGELFF. The DNA for the CDR3 is TGTGCCAGCAGGAAGAACCGGCAGCTGAACACCGGGGAGCTGTTTTTT.

This clonotype was detected a few times. J is TRBJ2-2 and V is TRBV6-2 or TRBV6-3, with 7 bases fitting TRBD2. The CDR3 extends over 16 amino acids. V was pared by 4 bases and J by 6 bases, with 11 bases of the junction left unmatched. Germline CDR1 is MNHEY and CDR2 is SVGEGT. CDR3 nucleotides: TGTGCCAGCAGTTCCACGATGACTAGCTACCCCGGGGAGCTGTTTTTT. Translated, it gives CASSSTMTSYPGELFF.

This sequence joins TRBV6-6 and TRBJ2-1; TRBD2 matches at 8 bases. There are 15 residues in the CDR3. Germline V gene lookup returns CDR1 MNHNY and CDR2 SVGAGI (reference sequence). V was pared by 4 bases and J by 8 bases, with 10 bases of the junction left unmatched. CDR3 amino acids: CASSSYAGGGDEQFF. CDR3 in DNA: TGTGCCAGCAGTTCCTATGCGGGGGGTGGGGATGAGCAGTTCTTC.

This clonotype was recorded many times. DNA of the CDR3: TGTGCCAGCAGCTTAGGGGGGGCATCAGATACGCAGTATTTT. This translates into CASSLGGASDTQYF. V gene TRBV7-2 combines with J gene TRBJ2-3; D is possibly TRBD1 or TRBD2 (6 bases each). Trimming stripped 1 base from V and 4 bases from J, with 9 bases between. The CDR3 loop spans 14 amino acids. In germline, CDR1 is SGHTA, CDR2 FQGNSA.

This chain uses TRBV7-2 with TRBJ1-1; no clear D gene. The germline V gene has CDR1 SGHTA and CDR2 FQGNSA. The V and J ends lost 0 bases and 4 bases respectively, with 6 bases between them. The CDR3 runs to 13 residues. CDR3 bases: TGTGCCAGCAGCTTAGCAGGGCGCACTGAAGCTTTCTTT. Protein product: CASSLAGRTEAFF.

This clonotype was detected only a few times. The chain carries TRBV3-1 and TRBJ2-1; perhaps D is TRBD1 or TRBD2 (6 bases each). V gave up 1 base and J gave up 0 bases, with 7 bases separating them. Germline CDR1 and CDR2: LGHDT and YNNKEL (reference sequence). This CDR3 region has 15 residues. As DNA, the CDR3 is TGTGCCAGCAGCCAAGCGGGGGCCTCCTACAATGAGCAGTTCTTC. Protein sequence: CASSQAGASYNEQFF.

This clonotype was seen a few times. J is TRBJ2-1 and V is TRBV20-1; D tentatively fits TRBD1 or TRBD2 (6 bases each). CDR1 DFQATT and CDR2 SNEGSKA come from the germline V gene (reference sequence). The V end lost 3 bases, the J end lost 6 bases, and 18 bases lay between the germline ends. The CDR3 contains 15 residues. CDR3 residues: CSASRLQGTGNEQFF. The CDR3 DNA is TGCAGTGCTAGCAGACTCCAGGGGACTGGCAATGAGCAGTTCTTC.

This clonotype was seen only a few times. The rearrangement uses TRBV7-2 and TRBJ2-5, with D possibly matching TRBD1 (6 bases). The CDR3 runs to 17 residues. Deletions cut 0 bases from V and 1 base from J, with 15 bases between. CDR1 SGHTA and CDR2 FQGNSA come from the germline V gene. The CDR3 sequence is CASSLADRRISQETQYF. The DNA for the CDR3 is TGTGCCAGCAGCTTAGCCGACAGGAGGATAAGCCAAGAGACCCAGTACTTC.

V and J are TRBV10-3 and TRBJ2-1; 8 bases match TRBD2. The CDR3 loop spans 16 amino acids. Germline lookup yields CDR1 ENHRY and CDR2 SYGVKD. The V and J ends lost 8 bases and 12 bases, in that order; junction bases with no gene match: 21. DNA of the CDR3: TGTGCCATCTCCCTTGACGGGGGGGGGCAGGGATTAGGGCAGTTCTTC. Its protein product is CAISLDGGGQGLGQFF.

Only a few counts were recorded for this clonotype. This chain joins TRBV4-1 and TRBJ1-5; D is unresolved. The V end was cut by 3 bases, the J end by 2 bases, with 8 bases between. The CDR3 is 14 residues long. In germline, CDR1 is MGHRA, CDR2 YSYEKL. The CDR3: CASSHAGGNQPQHF. The DNA of the CDR3 is TGCGCCAGCAGCCATGCGGGCGGCAATCAGCCCCAGCATTTT.

The gene calls are TRBV6-2 or TRBV6-3 and TRBJ2-5; possible D gene TRBD2, 6 bases. The V gene lost 2 bases and the J gene lost 1 base, with 11 bases spanning the gap. Germline-derived CDR1 and CDR2 are MNHEY and SVGEGT. The CDR3 spans 15 residues. The CDR3 sequence: CASSYMDYAQETQYF. The CDR3 nucleotides read TGTGCCAGCAGTTACATGGACTACGCCCAAGAGACCCAGTACTTC.

The chain combines TRBV24-1 with TRBJ2-5; tentatively, D is TRBD1 (6 bases). The CDR3 consists of 15 residues. The germline V gene has CDR1 KGHDR and CDR2 SFDVKD. Trimming shortened V by 5 bases and J by 4 bases, and 16 bases separated the two germline ends. The CDR3 sequence is CATSARTAAGETQYF. DNA of the CDR3: TGTGCCACCAGTGCTCGGACAGCGGCGGGAGAGACCCAGTACTTC.

This clonotype was counted a few times. The chain combines TRBV5-1 with TRBJ2-7; TRBD1 matches 12 bases. There are 12 residues in the CDR3. With V trimmed by 8 bases and J by 5 bases, 2 bases remained unmatched. Germline V lookup: CDR1 SGHRS, CDR2 YFSETQ. Here the CDR3 reads CASGTGGNEQYF. CDR3 sequence (DNA): TGCGCCAGTGGGACAGGGGGCAACGAGCAGTACTTC.